These T cell receptor beta chains were read from a single sample in a study of technical replicates of blood from a few donors. Profiled with immunoSEQ multiplex PCR; TCRdb holds only in-frame clones, not every one. The sample contains about 93,000 clones, around 96% of which appear only once. Material: T cells isolated from PBMCs. The receptors derive from a human donor in good health. Each CDR3 is given without its conserved first and last residue. D genes are given only for firm matches.

cdr3_aa: ATLDIGMNTEAF
v_call: TRBV28
d_call: -

cdr3_aa: ASSYSKAGGYEQY
v_call: TRBV6-5
d_call: TRBD2

cdr3_aa: ASSQGASGQY
v_call: TRBV14
d_call: -

cdr3_aa: ATSRDITDTQY
v_call: TRBV15
d_call: -

cdr3_aa: ASSFKSGTEAF
v_call: TRBV5-6
d_call: -

cdr3_aa: ATRDRAGDYYGYT
v_call: TRBV28
d_call: TRBD1

cdr3_aa: ASSYWGQGAGTEAF
v_call: TRBV6-5
d_call: TRBD1

cdr3_aa: ATKTGDAGANVLT
v_call: TRBV19
d_call: TRBD1

cdr3_aa: ASSFGGLGANVLT
v_call: TRBV5-1
d_call: -

cdr3_aa: ASSQAGGVTEAF
v_call: TRBV14
d_call: -

cdr3_aa: ASSVDRGSYEQY
v_call: TRBV2
d_call: TRBD1

cdr3_aa: ASRRIQGGSYGYT
v_call: TRBV6-5
d_call: TRBD1

cdr3_aa: ASSSQTGGLWYEQY
v_call: TRBV28
d_call: TRBD1

cdr3_aa: ASSWGGATTEAF
v_call: TRBV27
d_call: -

cdr3_aa: ASSSDRGVFGYT
v_call: TRBV6-5
d_call: TRBD1

cdr3_aa: ASSLAGRESADTQY
v_call: TRBV7-9
d_call: TRBD2

cdr3_aa: ASSSQGADGYEQY
v_call: TRBV28
d_call: TRBD1

cdr3_aa: ASSLSLVLAGGGHNEQF
v_call: TRBV28
d_call: TRBD2

cdr3_aa: ASSFTSGGLPTGELF
v_call: TRBV5-1
d_call: TRBD2

cdr3_aa: ASSPGTGEQY
v_call: TRBV7-2
d_call: -

cdr3_aa: ASSVGSVGTDTQY
v_call: TRBV9
d_call: -

cdr3_aa: ASRPGTGVFYEQY
v_call: TRBV5-8
d_call: TRBD1

cdr3_aa: ATSRESGGGEQY
v_call: TRBV15
d_call: -

cdr3_aa: ASSNRGNNQPQH
v_call: TRBV27
d_call: TRBD1

cdr3_aa: ASSFRGGRVEKLF
v_call: TRBV27
d_call: -

cdr3_aa: ASSPGQGGLSGNTIY
v_call: TRBV4-1
d_call: TRBD1

cdr3_aa: ASSWERGGPKNIQY
v_call: TRBV5-4
d_call: TRBD2

cdr3_aa: ASGSRVTDSPRANQPQH
v_call: TRBV12-5
d_call: -

cdr3_aa: AWSVQGAGELF
v_call: TRBV30
d_call: TRBD1

cdr3_aa: SASIRETQY
v_call: TRBV20-1
d_call: -

cdr3_aa: ASTFGLSGITEAF
v_call: TRBV7-8
d_call: -

cdr3_aa: ASSWTGSLAHLAGGPTGELF
v_call: TRBV4-1
d_call: TRBD2

cdr3_aa: ASSPPRSYEQY
v_call: TRBV6-5
d_call: -

cdr3_aa: AISESIAGYNEQF
v_call: TRBV10-3
d_call: TRBD2

cdr3_aa: ASSAQGQGISEQY
v_call: TRBV11-2
d_call: TRBD1

cdr3_aa: ASSLDPGTGNEQF
v_call: TRBV5-1
d_call: TRBD1

cdr3_aa: AISPKLNTEAF
v_call: TRBV10-3
d_call: -

cdr3_aa: ASSLIETSGRGTDTQY
v_call: TRBV11-2
d_call: TRBD2

cdr3_aa: ATSRDLRTGSGNTIY
v_call: TRBV15
d_call: TRBD1

cdr3_aa: ASSPGAGYGYT
v_call: TRBV28
d_call: -

cdr3_aa: ASSLGPSSGNTIY
v_call: TRBV5-8
d_call: -

cdr3_aa: ASAFRPQGGTEAF
v_call: TRBV6-6
d_call: TRBD1

cdr3_aa: ASSHMRTGDTEAF
v_call: TRBV10-2
d_call: TRBD1

cdr3_aa: SVHRLGSTDTQY
v_call: TRBV29-1
d_call: -

cdr3_aa: ASSESAGMTEAF
v_call: TRBV25-1
d_call: -

cdr3_aa: ASSRKRGDSETQY
v_call: TRBV14
d_call: TRBD2

cdr3_aa: ASSSGTGGQPQH
v_call: TRBV6-5
d_call: TRBD1

cdr3_aa: AIPLGLAFYEQY
v_call: TRBV5-1
d_call: TRBD2

cdr3_aa: ASSIRTGGDNTEAF
v_call: TRBV9
d_call: TRBD1

cdr3_aa: ASRPGANEQF
v_call: TRBV6-6
d_call: -

cdr3_aa: ASSLGQYNEQF
v_call: TRBV27
d_call: -

cdr3_aa: ASSAGLDTQY
v_call: TRBV19
d_call: -

cdr3_aa: ASSQGTTLSYEQY
v_call: TRBV14
d_call: -

cdr3_aa: ASSPGQGFIGYGYT
v_call: TRBV27
d_call: TRBD1